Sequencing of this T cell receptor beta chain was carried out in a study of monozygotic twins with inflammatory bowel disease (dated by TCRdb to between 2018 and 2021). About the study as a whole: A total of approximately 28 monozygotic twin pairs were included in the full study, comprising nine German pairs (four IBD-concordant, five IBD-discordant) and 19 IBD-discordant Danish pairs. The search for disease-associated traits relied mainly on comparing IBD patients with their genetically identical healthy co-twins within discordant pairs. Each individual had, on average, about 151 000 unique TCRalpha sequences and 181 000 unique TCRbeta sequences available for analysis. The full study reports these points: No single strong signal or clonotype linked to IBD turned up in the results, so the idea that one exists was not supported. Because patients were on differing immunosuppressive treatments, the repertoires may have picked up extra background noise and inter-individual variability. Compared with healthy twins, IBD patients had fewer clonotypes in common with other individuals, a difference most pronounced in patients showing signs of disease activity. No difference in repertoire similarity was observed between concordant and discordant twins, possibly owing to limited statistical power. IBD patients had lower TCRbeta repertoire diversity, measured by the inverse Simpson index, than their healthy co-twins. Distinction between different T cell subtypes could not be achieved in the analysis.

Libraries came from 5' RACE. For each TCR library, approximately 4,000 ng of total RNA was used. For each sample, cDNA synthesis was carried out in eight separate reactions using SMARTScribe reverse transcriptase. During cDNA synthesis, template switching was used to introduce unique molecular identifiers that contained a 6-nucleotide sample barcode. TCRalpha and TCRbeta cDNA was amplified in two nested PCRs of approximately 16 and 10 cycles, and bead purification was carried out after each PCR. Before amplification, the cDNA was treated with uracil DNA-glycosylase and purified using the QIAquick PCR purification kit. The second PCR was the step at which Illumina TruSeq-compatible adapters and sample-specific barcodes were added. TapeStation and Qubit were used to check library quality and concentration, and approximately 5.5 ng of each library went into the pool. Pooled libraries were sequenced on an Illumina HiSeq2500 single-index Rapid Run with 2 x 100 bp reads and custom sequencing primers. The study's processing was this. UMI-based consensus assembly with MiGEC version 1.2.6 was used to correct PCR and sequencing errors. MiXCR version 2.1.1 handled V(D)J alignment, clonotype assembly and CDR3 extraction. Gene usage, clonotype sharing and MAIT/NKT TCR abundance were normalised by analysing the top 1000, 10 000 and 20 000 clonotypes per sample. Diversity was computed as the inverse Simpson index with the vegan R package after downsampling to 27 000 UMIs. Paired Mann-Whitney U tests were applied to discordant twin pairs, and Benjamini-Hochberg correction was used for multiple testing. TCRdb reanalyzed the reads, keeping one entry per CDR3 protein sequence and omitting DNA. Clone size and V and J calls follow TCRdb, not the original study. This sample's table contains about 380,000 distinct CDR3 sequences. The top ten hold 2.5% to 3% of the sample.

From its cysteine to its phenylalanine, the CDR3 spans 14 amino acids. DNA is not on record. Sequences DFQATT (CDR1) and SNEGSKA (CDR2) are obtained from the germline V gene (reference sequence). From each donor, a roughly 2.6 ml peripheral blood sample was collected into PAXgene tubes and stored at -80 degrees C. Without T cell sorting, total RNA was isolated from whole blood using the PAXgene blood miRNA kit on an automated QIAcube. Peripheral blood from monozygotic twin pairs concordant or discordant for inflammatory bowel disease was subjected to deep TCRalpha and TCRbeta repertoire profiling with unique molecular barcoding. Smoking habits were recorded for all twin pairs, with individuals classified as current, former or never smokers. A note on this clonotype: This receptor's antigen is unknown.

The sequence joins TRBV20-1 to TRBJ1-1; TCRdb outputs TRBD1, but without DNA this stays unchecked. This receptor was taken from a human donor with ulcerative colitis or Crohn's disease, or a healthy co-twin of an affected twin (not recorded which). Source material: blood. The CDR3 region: CSASNPGANTEAFF.